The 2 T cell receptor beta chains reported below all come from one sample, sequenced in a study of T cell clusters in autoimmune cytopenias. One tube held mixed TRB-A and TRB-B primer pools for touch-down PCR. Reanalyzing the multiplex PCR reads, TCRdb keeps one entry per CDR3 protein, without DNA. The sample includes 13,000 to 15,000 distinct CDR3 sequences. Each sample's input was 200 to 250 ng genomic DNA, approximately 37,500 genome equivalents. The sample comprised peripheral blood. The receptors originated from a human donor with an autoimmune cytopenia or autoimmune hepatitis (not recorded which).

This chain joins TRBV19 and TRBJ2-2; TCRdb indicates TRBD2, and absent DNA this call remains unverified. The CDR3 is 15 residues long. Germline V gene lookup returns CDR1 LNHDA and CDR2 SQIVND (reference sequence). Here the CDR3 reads CASSFSGTNTGELFF. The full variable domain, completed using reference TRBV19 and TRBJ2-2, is DGGITQSPKYLFRKEGQNVTLSCEQNLNHDAMYWYRQDPGQGLRLIYYSQIVNDFQKGDIAEGYSVSREKKESFPLTVTSAQKNPTAFYLCASSFSGTNTGELFFGEGSRLTVL.

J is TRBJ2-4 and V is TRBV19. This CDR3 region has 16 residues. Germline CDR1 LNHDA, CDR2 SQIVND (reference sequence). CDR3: CASSLQMMLAKNIQYF.